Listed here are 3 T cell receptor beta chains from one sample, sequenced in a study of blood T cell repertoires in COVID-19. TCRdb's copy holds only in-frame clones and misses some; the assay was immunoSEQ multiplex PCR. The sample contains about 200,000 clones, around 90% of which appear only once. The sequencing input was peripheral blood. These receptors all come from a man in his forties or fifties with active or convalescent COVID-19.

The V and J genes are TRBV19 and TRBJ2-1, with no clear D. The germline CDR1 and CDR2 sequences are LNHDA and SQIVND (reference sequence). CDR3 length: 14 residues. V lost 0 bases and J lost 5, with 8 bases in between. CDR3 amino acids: CASSIENNNNEQFF. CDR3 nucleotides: TGTGCCAGTAGTATAGAGAACAATAACAATGAGCAGTTCTTC. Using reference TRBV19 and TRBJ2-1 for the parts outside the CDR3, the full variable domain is DGGITQSPKYLFRKEGQNVTLSCEQNLNHDAMYWYRQDPGQGLRLIYYSQIVNDFQKGDIAEGYSVSREKKESFPLTVTSAQKNPTAFYLCASSIENNNNEQFFGPGTRLTVL.

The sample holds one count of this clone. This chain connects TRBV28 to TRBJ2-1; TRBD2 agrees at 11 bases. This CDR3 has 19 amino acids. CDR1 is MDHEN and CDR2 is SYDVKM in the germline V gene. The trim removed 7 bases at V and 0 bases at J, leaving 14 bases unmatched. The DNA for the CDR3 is TGTGCCAGCAATCACGGGACTAGCGGACCTGAGGGCTCCTACAATGAGCAGTTCTTC. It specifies CASNHGTSGPEGSYNEQFF. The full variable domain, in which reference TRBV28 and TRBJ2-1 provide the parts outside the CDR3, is DVKVTQSSRYLVKRTGEKVFLECVQDMDHENMFWYRQDPGLGLRLIYFSYDVKMKEKGDIPEGYSVSREKKERFSLILESASTNQTSMYLCASNHGTSGPEGSYNEQFFGPGTRLTVL.

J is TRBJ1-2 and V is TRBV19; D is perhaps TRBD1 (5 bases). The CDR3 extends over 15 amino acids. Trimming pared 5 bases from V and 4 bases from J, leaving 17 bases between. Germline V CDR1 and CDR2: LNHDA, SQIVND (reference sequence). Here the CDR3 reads CASSSQGRRFYGYTF. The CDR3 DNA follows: TGTGCCAGTAGTTCCCAGGGTCGAAGGTTCTATGGCTACACCTTC.